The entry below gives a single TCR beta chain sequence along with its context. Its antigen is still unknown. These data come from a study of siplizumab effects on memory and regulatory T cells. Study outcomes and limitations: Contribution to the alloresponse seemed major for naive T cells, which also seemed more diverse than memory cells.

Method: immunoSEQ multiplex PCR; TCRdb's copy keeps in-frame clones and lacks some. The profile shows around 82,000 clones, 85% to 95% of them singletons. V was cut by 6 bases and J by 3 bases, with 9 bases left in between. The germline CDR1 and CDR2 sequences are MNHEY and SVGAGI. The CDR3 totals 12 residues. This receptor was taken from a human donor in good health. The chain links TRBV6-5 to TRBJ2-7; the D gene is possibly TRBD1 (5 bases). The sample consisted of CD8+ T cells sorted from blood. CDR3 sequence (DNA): TGTGCCAGCAGGCAGGGTATCTACGAGCAGTACTTC. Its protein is CASRQGIYEQYF.